Each of the 9 T cell receptor beta chains below was sequenced from the same sample in a study of cytomegalovirus exposure and HLA in healthy donors. PCR amplification relied on 60 Vbeta primers (plus 13 Jbeta primers). The method was immunoSEQ multiplex PCR; TCRdb's version includes in-frame clones alone and lacks a portion of them. This repertoire shows roughly 200,000 clones, 65% to 80% found once; its top ten account for 1.7%. Sequenced sample: PBMCs. Receptors were obtained from a man aged 50-60 years in good health and CMV-seronegative.

The chain carries TRBV28 and TRBJ1-2; possible D gene TRBD1, 5 bases. Looked up from germline, CDR1 is MDHEN and CDR2 is SYDVKM. V lost 3 bases and J lost 6, with 17 bases in between. This CDR3 has 15 residues. This chain's CDR3 is CASSFSRADRDGYTF. The CDR3 DNA is TGTGCCAGCAGTTTCTCCAGGGCTGATAGGGATGGCTACACCTTC.

The V and J genes are TRBV14 and TRBJ2-1; 8 nucleotides align to TRBD2. The CDR3 contains 15 residues. Germline V gene data show CDR1 as SGHDN and CDR2 as FVKESK. The V and J ends lost 4 bases and 7 bases, in that order; junction bases with no gene match: 9. This CDR3 reads CASSLITGGLNEQFF. The CDR3 bases are TGTGCCAGCAGCCTCATTACGGGAGGGCTTAATGAGCAGTTCTTC.

The chain uses TRBV28 and TRBJ1-1; D might be TRBD1 (5 bases). Germline V gives CDR1 MDHEN, CDR2 SYDVKM. This CDR3 has 15 residues. V was shortened by 5 bases and J by 0 bases, with 13 bases between the two germline ends. The CDR3 DNA reads as TGTGCCAGCAGTCCCCACCGGGGGATGAACACTGAAGCTTTCTTT. It yields the protein CASSPHRGMNTEAFF.

The chain couples TRBV5-4 to TRBJ2-5, with D possibly matching TRBD2 (6 bases). Looked up from germline, CDR1 is SGHNT and CDR2 is YYREEE (reference sequence). The CDR3 loop spans 15 amino acids. Trimming removed 4 bases from V and 4 bases from J, with 17 bases in between. CDR3 in amino acids: CASSAKLALTETQYF. The CDR3 nucleotides are TGTGCCAGCAGCGCCAAACTAGCCTTGACAGAGACCCAGTACTTC.

This rearrangement joins TRBV6-4 to TRBJ2-3; weak D call: TRBD2 (5 bases). Germline values: CDR1 MRHNA, CDR2 SNTAGT. The CDR3 consists of 14 residues. V was cut by 4 bases and J by 5 bases, with 13 bases left in between. Here the CDR3 DNA reads TGTGCCAGCAGTGTAAATGGACTCGGAGATACGCAGTATTTT. It specifies CASSVNGLGDTQYF.

V gene TRBV2 combines with J gene TRBJ2-5; D is uncertain. The CDR3 contains 13 residues. V lost 5 bases and J 5 bases, leaving 12 bases between the germline ends. Germline-derived CDR1 and CDR2 are SNHLY and FYNNEI. The CDR3 is CASSRELAETQYF. DNA for the CDR3: TGTGCCAGCAGTAGAGAACTCGCGGAGACCCAGTACTTC.

The gene calls are TRBV2 and TRBJ2-3, with 14 nucleotides matching TRBD2. The CDR3 is 16 amino acids. V shed 4 bases and J 5 bases; nucleotides not matched to a gene: 5. The germline V gene has CDR1 SNHLY and CDR2 FYNNEI. The CDR3 DNA sequence: TGTGCCAGCAGTGTTGGACTAGCGGGAGGAAGAGATACGCAGTATTTT. As protein: CASSVGLAGGRDTQYF.

The chain carries TRBV5-4 and TRBJ2-5; D possibly corresponds to TRBD1 (6 bases). Trimming removed 4 bases from V and 7 bases from J, with 17 bases in between. The CDR3 runs 14 residues. Per germline, CDR1 SGHNT and CDR2 YYREEE (reference sequence). This CDR3 reads CASSPGQTDGTQYF. DNA for the CDR3: TGTGCCAGCAGCCCTGGACAGACCGACGGGACCCAGTACTTC.

V is TRBV5-1 and J is TRBJ2-1; 12 bases line up with TRBD2. Losses at the gene ends were 0 bases for V and 2 bases for J; bases not matched to a gene: 0. Germline CDR1 and CDR2: SGHRS and YFSETQ. The CDR3 runs to 16 residues. The CDR3 DNA reads as TGCGCCAGCAGCTTGGGACTAGCGGGGGCCTACAATGAGCAGTTCTTC. Encoded protein: CASSLGLAGAYNEQFF.